Listed here are 29 T cell receptor beta chains from one sample, sequenced in a study of tumor-infiltrating lymphocytes in oesophageal squamous cell carcinoma. Each CDR3 protein is one row after TCRdb ran MiXCR on the PCR reads. The data contain roughly 19,000 distinct CDR3 sequences, over 40% of them seen just once; the ten biggest clones take up roughly a tenth. Specimen: normal esophageal tissue next to the tumor. The receptors originated from a male donor with esophageal squamous cell carcinoma.

CDR3 in amino acids: CASSRDRISDEQFF. In DNA, the CDR3 is TGTGCCAGCAGCCGGGACAGAATTTCCGACGAGCAGTTCTTC. This sequence joins TRBV7-2 and TRBJ2-1; 7 positions match TRBD1. The length of the CDR3 is 14 residues. V lost 5 bases, J lost 10 bases, and 11 bases stayed unmatched. Germline V gene lookup returns CDR1 SGHTA and CDR2 FQGNSA.

This clonotype is medium-sized within its sample. The chain links TRBV6-1 to TRBJ1-2, with D unclear. Trimming shortened V by 7 bases and J by 5 bases, and 11 bases separated the two germline ends. CDR1 is MNHNS, CDR2 SASEGT, per germline. The CDR3 consists of 12 residues. The CDR3 nucleotides read TGTGCCAGCACCCGGACTGCTTATGGCTACACCTTC. Protein product: CASTRTAYGYTF.

The sample holds a few counts of this clonotype. J is TRBJ2-3 and V is TRBV7-2; tentative D call: TRBD1 (6 bases). Germline values: CDR1 SGHTA, CDR2 FQGNSA. The CDR3 extends over 13 amino acids. V shed 5 bases and J shed 6 bases, with 12 bases lying between them. The CDR3, as DNA: TGTGCCAGCAGCCCGTACAGGGACGATACGCAGTATTTT. It encodes CASSPYRDDTQYF.

The chain is built from TRBV29-1 and TRBJ2-1; 11 bases agree with TRBD2. The J call may be faulty, since TRBJ2-7 better matches the DNA end. The CDR3 is 14 amino acids. The germline CDR1 and CDR2 sequences are SQVTM and ANQGSEA. CDR3 nucleotides: TGCAGCGTTGAACAGTATACTAGCGGGGGCCTACAGTACTTC. The encoded protein is CSVEQYTSGGLQYF.

This clonotype was found many times. The chain has TRBV5-1 and TRBJ2-3; possible D gene TRBD2, 6 bases. The CDR3 totals 13 residues. CDR1 and CDR2 (germline): SGHRS, YFSETQ. With 4 bases removed from V and 4 bases from J, the gap between germline ends came to 10 bases. The CDR3 loop reads CASSPGVSDTQYF. DNA of the CDR3: TGCGCCAGCAGCCCGGGAGTTTCAGATACGCAGTATTTT.

This clonotype showed up just a few times. This chain connects TRBV6-4 to TRBJ1-6, with TRBD1 as a possible D gene (5 bases). Germline CDR1 MRHNA, CDR2 SNTAGT. Between the trimmed V and J ends, which lost 0 bases and 9 bases, there was a span of 12 bases. This CDR3 is 15 amino acids long. The CDR3 nucleotides read TGTGCCAGCAGTGACTCGGCAGACGGGGCTTCACCCCTCCACTTT. This codes for CASSDSADGASPLHF.

The chain uses TRBV6-1 and TRBJ2-5; weak D call: TRBD2 (5 bases). With the DNA end fitting TRBJ2-7 better, the J assignment may be wrong. CDR3 length: 14 amino acids. Per the germline V gene, CDR1 is MNHNS and CDR2 is SASEGT. DNA for the CDR3: TGTGCCAGCAGTGAAGTCGGTAGGGCGGGCGAGCAGTACTTC. It yields the protein CASSEVGRAGEQYF.

This clonotype has a count of ten or more. J is TRBJ2-7 and V is TRBV5-1, with D hard to call. Germline CDR1 is SGHRS and CDR2 is YFSETQ. The V and J ends lost 3 bases and 5 bases respectively, with 9 bases between them. This CDR3 contains 12 residues. CDR3: CASSSGFDEQYF. The CDR3, as DNA: TGCGCCAGCAGCTCCGGATTCGACGAGCAGTACTTC. Using reference TRBV5-1 and TRBJ2-7 for the parts outside the CDR3, the full variable domain is KAGVTQTPRYLIKTRGQQVTLSCSPISGHRSVSWYQQTPGQGLQFLFEYFSETQRNKGNFPGRFSGRQFSNSRSEMNVSTLELGDSALYLCASSSGFDEQYFGPGTRLTVT.

As to this clonotype: Since a much larger clone is just one base distant, this may be a read error. The chain joins TRBV20-1 to TRBJ2-1; D may correspond to TRBD1 or TRBD2 (6 bases each). TRBJ2-7 explains the end of the DNA better; the J call may be wrong. The CDR3 contains 13 residues. Germline-derived CDR1 and CDR2 are DFQATT and SNEGSKA (reference sequence). The CDR3 here is CSAMTGLIHEQYF. The DNA of the CDR3 is TGCAGTGCTATGACAGGACTAATCCATGAGCAGTACTTC.

The table lists this clonotype with many counts. This rearrangement joins TRBV28 to TRBJ1-1; no reliable D call. The CDR3 consists of 14 residues. Trimming stripped 7 bases from V and 0 bases from J, with 12 bases between. Germline V gene data show CDR1 as MDHEN and CDR2 as SYDVKM. In nucleotides, the CDR3 is TGTGCCAGCACTCAAGTGACCCTGAACACTGAAGCTTTCTTT. It encodes CASTQVTLNTEAFF.

Note on this clonotype: This clone may be a read error of a much larger clone one base away. This chain uses TRBV5-3 with TRBJ2-1; D may match TRBD1 or TRBD2 (5 bases each). The J call may be in error: the DNA end matches TRBJ2-7 better. TRBV5-3 is known as an ORF, though its function is uncertain. The CDR3 runs to 16 residues. CDR3 nucleotide sequence: TGTGCCAGCAGCTTGGTTCTTCGGCAGGGCTTTGGGGGGCAGTACTTC. It translates to CASSLVLRQGFGGQYF.

The chain links TRBV7-2 to TRBJ2-1; 11 bases align to TRBD2. The CDR3 covers 19 residues. CDR1 is SGHTA, CDR2 FQGNSA, per germline. V shed 7 bases and J 4 bases; nucleotides not matched to a gene: 18. The CDR3, as DNA: TGTGCCAGCATGAAATCGTGGGGGGCTAGCGGGAGGAGGTACAATGAGCAGTTCTTC. Its protein is CASMKSWGASGRRYNEQFF.

V and J are TRBV5-3 and TRBJ2-1, with a weak D call TRBD2 (6 bases). TRBV5-3 is designated an ORF whose function remains uncertain. The CDR3 covers 13 residues. The ends were cut back, 10 bases at V and 10 bases at J, with 21 bases in the middle. The CDR3 coding sequence is TGTGCCGGAGTGGGAGGAGGAATCTACGAGCAGTTCTTC. Protein: CAGVGGGIYEQFF.

This clonotype was recorded many times. The chain joins TRBV28 to TRBJ2-4; 7 bases match TRBD2. CDR1 MDHEN and CDR2 SYDVKM come from the germline V gene. The V gene end was trimmed by 3 bases and the J gene end by 6 bases; junction bases not matched to a gene: 2. The CDR3 loop spans 13 amino acids. The CDR3 DNA reads as TGTGCCAGCAGTTTTACGGGGGGAAACATTCAGTACTTC. It is translated as CASSFTGGNIQYF. Together with reference TRBV28 and TRBJ2-4, the CDR3 gives the full variable domain: DVKVTQSSRYLVKRTGEKVFLECVQDMDHENMFWYRQDPGLGLRLIYFSYDVKMKEKGDIPEGYSVSREKKERFSLILESASTNQTSMYLCASSFTGGNIQYFGAGTRLSVL.

This clonotype was observed at least ten times. The chain carries TRBV7-8 and TRBJ1-5, with D hard to call. This CDR3 contains 15 residues. Germline CDR1 reads SGHVS; CDR2 reads FQNEAQ. V was cut by 5 bases and J by 7 bases, with 18 bases left in between. The CDR3 DNA reads as TGTGCCAGCAGCCCACTGACCGGACCCGGACAGCCCCAGCATTTT. Its translation: CASSPLTGPGQPQHF. Filled out from reference TRBV7-8 and TRBJ1-5, the complete variable domain reads GAGVSQSPRYKVAKRGQDVALRCDPISGHVSLFWYQQALGQGPEFLTYFQNEAQLDKSGLPSDRFFAERPEGSVSTLKIQRTQQEDSAVYLCASSPLTGPGQPQHFGDGTRLSIL.

Of note for this clonotype: The junction departs from germline at one end; a sequencing error may be responsible. The CDR3 loop is CVSSPSRFSKNIQYF. The CDR3 DNA reads TGTGTCAGCAGTCCCTCACGCTTTTCCAAAAACATTCAGTACTTC. The chain recombines TRBV12-3 or TRBV12-4 with TRBJ2-4; D gene ambiguous. This CDR3 comprises 15 residues.

This clonotype occurred many times. This chain uses TRBV11-3 with TRBJ2-1; D unclear. The germline CDR1 and CDR2 sequences are SGHNT and YENEEA. The CDR3 covers 14 residues. V was trimmed by 5 bases and J by 7 bases, leaving 15 bases between them. The CDR3 region is CASSPSAVVNEQFF. CDR3 nucleotides: TGTGCCAGCAGCCCATCAGCCGTGGTAAATGAGCAGTTCTTC.

In regard to this clonotype: Mismatch with germline at one junction end may stem from a read error. This sequence joins TRBV11-2 and TRBJ2-1; weak D call: TRBD1 (5 bases). Per germline, CDR1 SGHAT and CDR2 FQNNGV. The length of the CDR3 is 14 residues. The CDR3 spells CASSWTDNNSPLHF. The CDR3, as DNA: TGTGCCAGCAGCTGGACGGACAATAATTCACCCCTCCACTTC.

About this clonotype itself: Likely a read error: the CDR3 ends without its conserved phenylalanine or tryptophan. No DNA is shown, since the ends of the CDR3 on it are uncertain; the CDR3 is the one TCRdb lists. This chain uses TRBV28 with TRBJ2-6; the D call in the table, TRBD2, was not verified against the DNA. Germline CDR1 is MDHEN and CDR2 is SYDVKM. Termini included, the CDR3 measures 9 amino acids. The CDR3 sequence: CASSLSPLA.

This sequence joins TRBV5-1 and TRBJ1-1, with a tentative D call TRBD1 (5 bases). From germline, CDR1 is SGHRS and CDR2 YFSETQ. V was trimmed by 0 bases and J by 7 bases, leaving 10 bases between them. The CDR3 is made up of 13 amino acids. The CDR3 region is CASSLVPGGEAFF. The DNA of the CDR3 is TGCGCCAGCAGCTTGGTACCCGGGGGTGAAGCTTTCTTT. The full variable domain, completed using reference TRBV5-1 and TRBJ1-1, is KAGVTQTPRYLIKTRGQQVTLSCSPISGHRSVSWYQQTPGQGLQFLFEYFSETQRNKGNFPGRFSGRQFSNSRSEMNVSTLELGDSALYLCASSLVPGGEAFFGQGTRLTVV.

This clonotype is classed as medium-sized. V gene TRBV11-3 combines with J gene TRBJ2-5; 9 bases are a match to TRBD1. V was clipped by 5 bases and J by 0 bases; unmatched bases: 4. The CDR3 loop spans 15 amino acids. Germline V gives CDR1 SGHNT, CDR2 YENEEA. CDR3 in amino acids: CASSVRQGDQETQYF. The DNA of the CDR3 is TGTGCCAGCAGCGTTCGACAGGGGGACCAAGAGACCCAGTACTTC.

The chain employs TRBV7-2 and TRBJ2-4; D unresolved. TRBJ2-5 explains the end of the DNA better; the J call may be wrong. Germline CDR1 SGHTA, CDR2 FQGNSA. The CDR3 is made up of 14 amino acids. The CDR3 sequence is CASSLNGRQETQYF. CDR3 coding DNA: TGTGCCAGCAGCTTAAATGGGCGGCAGGAGACCCAGTACTTC.

This chain links TRBV7-2 with TRBJ2-7, with 11 bases lining up with TRBD2. Near its end, the DNA agrees better with TRBJ2-5, so the J call may be wrong. The CDR3 covers 16 residues. Germline CDR1 and CDR2: SGHTA and FQGNSA. The CDR3 region is CASSIGGTSGQETQYF. CDR3 DNA sequence: TGTGCCAGCAGCATCGGAGGGACTAGCGGACAAGAGACCCAGTACTTC.

This clonotype is classed as medium-sized. This sequence may be a read error, since a much larger clone differs from it by one base. This chain links TRBV7-2 with TRBJ2-7; 9 nucleotides match TRBD2. The CDR3 has 15 amino acids. Per germline, CDR1 SGHTA and CDR2 FQGNSA. V lost 5 bases and J lost 7; bases outside the gene matches: 12. The CDR3 spells CASSHLAGYSNEQYF. In nucleotides, the CDR3 is TGTGCCAGCAGCCATCTAGCGGGGTACTCCAATGAGCAGTACTTC. Full variable domain (rest looked up from reference TRBV7-2 and TRBJ2-7): GAGVSQSPSNKVTEKGKDVELRCDPISGHTALYWYRQSLGQGLEFLIYFQGNSAPDKSGLPSDRFSAERTGGSVSTLTIQRTQQEDSAVYLCASSHLAGYSNEQYFGPGTRLTVT.

In this sample, this clonotype is medium-sized. The rearrangement uses TRBV11-3 and TRBJ2-3; D unclear. CDR3 length equals 15 residues. Trimming pared 1 base from V and 0 bases from J, leaving 8 bases between. The germline CDR1 and CDR2 sequences are SGHNT and YENEEA. The chain's CDR3 is CASSLGWASTDTQYF. The CDR3 nucleotides are TGTGCCAGCAGCTTAGGGTGGGCCAGCACAGATACGCAGTATTTT.

The chain joins TRBV28 to TRBJ1-5, with a possible D match to TRBD1 (6 bases). CDR3 length: 15 amino acids. The V end lost 3 bases, the J end lost 2 bases, and 11 bases lay between the germline ends. Germline V gene data show CDR1 as MDHEN and CDR2 as SYDVKM. The CDR3 is CASSFIRGGNQPQHF. Here the CDR3 DNA reads TGTGCCAGCAGTTTTATCAGGGGTGGCAATCAGCCCCAGCATTTT.

The chain combines TRBV6-6 with TRBJ1-2; D is undetermined. CDR1 is MNHNY, CDR2 SVGAGI, per germline (reference sequence). The CDR3 spans 11 residues. V was shortened by 11 bases and J by 5 bases, with 12 bases between the two germline ends. CDR3 nucleotide sequence: TGTGCCGCCAGCAATAGATATGGCTACACCTTC. This codes for CAASNRYGYTF.

The V and J genes are TRBV7-3 and TRBJ2-5; 9 nucleotides match TRBD2. The germline V gene has CDR1 SGHTA and CDR2 FQGTGA. The CDR3 length is 16 residues. V shed 6 bases and J 5 bases; nucleotides not matched to a gene: 13. DNA of the CDR3: TGTGCCAGCAGTTCTGGTAGCGGGGGCCGTCAGGAGACCCAGTACTTC. Translating gives CASSSGSGGRQETQYF.

This clonotype was seen a few times. The gene calls are TRBV7-2 and TRBJ2-1, with 7 bases fitting TRBD2. CDR3 length: 15 residues. J was trimmed by 3 bases and V by 1 base; bases with no gene match: 3. Germline CDR1 is SGHTA and CDR2 is FQGNSA. CDR3 coding DNA: TGTGCCAGCAGCTTAGAGGGAGGGGTCTACAATGAGCAGTTCTTC. This sequence encodes CASSLEGGVYNEQFF.